A single sample gave rise to the 16 T cell receptor beta chains below, sequenced in a study of blood T cell repertoires in COVID-19. Generated by immunoSEQ multiplex PCR, the TCRdb table keeps only in-frame clones and is missing some. The top ten clones hold around 5.3% of a sample with over 85,000 clones, roughly 91% of them seen once. The sample consisted of peripheral blood. These receptors originate from a woman older than 75 with acute or convalescent COVID-19.

The rearrangement links TRBV7-9 to TRBJ2-1; 8 nucleotides line up with TRBD2. The V and J ends lost 5 bases and 13 bases, in that order; junction bases with no gene match: 10. This CDR3 has 13 residues. From germline, CDR1 is SEHNR and CDR2 FQNEAQ (reference sequence). The DNA for the CDR3 is TGTGCCAGCAGCCCTACCGCGGGGGGTACACAGTTCTTC. It translates to CASSPTAGGTQFF.

As concerns this clone: At one end, the junction sequence differs from germline, possibly due to a read error. This rearrangement joins TRBV7-2 to TRBJ1-1, with no clear D. The germline gives CDR1 SGHTA, CDR2 FQGNSA. The CDR3 is made up of 14 amino acids. CDR3 residues: CAGSLQEGVTEAFF. CDR3 nucleotides: TGTGCCGGCAGCTTACAAGAGGGTGTCACTGAAGCTTTCTTT.

The chain combines TRBV7-3 with TRBJ2-1, with 9 bases matching TRBD2. Germline loops: CDR1 SGHTA, CDR2 FQGTGA. V lost 1 base to trimming and J lost 9 bases; unmatched junction nucleotides: 4. This CDR3 has 14 residues. Here the CDR3 reads CASSLSGRDGEQFF. The CDR3 nucleotides read TGTGCCAGCAGCTTAAGCGGGAGGGATGGTGAGCAGTTCTTC.

The V gene is TRBV5-6, the J gene TRBJ2-3; TRBD2 agrees at 7 bases. V lost 4 bases, J lost 2 bases, and 4 bases stayed unmatched. CDR3 length: 14 residues. CDR1 and CDR2 (germline): SGHDT, YYEEEE. In nucleotides, the CDR3 is TGTGCCAGCAGCCCGGGACTATCCACAGATACGCAGTATTTT. This encodes CASSPGLSTDTQYF.

This chain joins TRBV4-3 and TRBJ1-2; 10 bases match TRBD1. Germline V lookup: CDR1 LGHNA, CDR2 YSLEER. The CDR3 runs to 14 residues. V lost 1 base and J lost 8; bases outside the gene matches: 4. CDR3 sequence reads: CASSQGTGGEGYTF. CDR3 DNA: TGCGCCAGCAGCCAAGGGACAGGGGGTGAGGGCTACACCTTC.

This chain connects TRBV19 to TRBJ1-4; 7 nucleotides agree with TRBD1. This CDR3 has 14 amino acids. With 5 bases clipped from V and 7 bases from J, the junction kept 7 bases outside the gene matches. Germline V CDR1 and CDR2: LNHDA, SQIVND (reference sequence). The CDR3 region has the DNA TGTGCCAGTAGTCTCTCGGGACAGATTGAAAAACTGTTTTTT. It encodes CASSLSGQIEKLFF.

This chain joins TRBV30 and TRBJ1-2, with D possibly being TRBD1 (5 bases). The germline CDR1 and CDR2 sequences are GTSNPN and SVGIG (reference sequence). The CDR3 spans 13 residues. The V and J ends lost 3 bases and 4 bases respectively, with 12 bases between them. The CDR3 region has the DNA TGTGCCTGGAGGGCAGGGATTTCCTATGGCTACACCTTC. Translation gives CAWRAGISYGYTF.

The chain recombines TRBV7-2 with TRBJ2-7, with 10 bases matching TRBD2. Germline lookup yields CDR1 SGHTA and CDR2 FQGNSA. CDR3 size: 15 residues. V trimming: 6 bases; J trimming: 4 bases; junction bases outside the gene matches: 9. Here the CDR3 reads CASRSEAGGLYEQYF. CDR3 DNA: TGTGCCAGCAGATCCGAAGCGGGGGGGCTATACGAGCAGTACTTC.

This sequence joins TRBV19 and TRBJ1-2; 8 bases match TRBD1. V lost 5 bases and J lost 2; bases outside the gene matches: 7. Germline V lookup: CDR1 LNHDA, CDR2 SQIVND (reference sequence). The length of the CDR3 is 15 residues. The CDR3, as DNA: TGTGCCAGTAGTCCTGGGACAGGAGAGAACTATGGCTACACCTTC. Amino acids: CASSPGTGENYGYTF.

The chain is built from TRBV6-5 and TRBJ2-7; D remains ambiguous. The V gene lost 10 bases and the J gene lost 1 base, with 14 bases spanning the gap. Germline V gene lookup returns CDR1 MNHEY and CDR2 SVGAGI. This CDR3 has 13 amino acids. CDR3 nucleotide sequence: TGTGCCACCAGGCGCGATTGGTCCTACGAGCAGTACTTC. As protein: CATRRDWSYEQYF.

J is TRBJ2-1 and V is TRBV28, with D possibly being TRBD2 (6 bases). Germline V gene lookup returns CDR1 MDHEN and CDR2 SYDVKM. V shed 10 bases and J shed 7 bases, with 26 bases lying between them. The CDR3 has 16 residues. CDR3 sequence: CATHSSGPVRNNEQFF. CDR3 sequence (DNA): TGTGCCACACATTCGAGCGGGCCGGTCCGTAATAATGAGCAGTTCTTC.

J is TRBJ2-3 and V is TRBV5-1; TRBD1 might be the D (5 bases). With 1 base removed from V and 5 bases from J, the gap between germline ends came to 11 bases. The CDR3 is 14 residues long. Germline V lookup: CDR1 SGHRS, CDR2 YFSETQ. The CDR3 DNA reads TGCGCCAGCAGCTTGTCAGGGTGGGTAGATACGCAGTATTTT. Translation gives CASSLSGWVDTQYF.

This clone has more than one count but fewer than ten. The chain couples TRBV29-1 to TRBJ2-7; 9 bases line up with TRBD1. The germline CDR1 and CDR2 sequences are SQVTM and ANQGSEA. V was clipped by 7 bases and J by 3 bases; unmatched bases: 7. The CDR3 is 13 amino acids. This CDR3 is CSAVTGGFYEQYF. The DNA of the CDR3 is TGCAGCGCGGTGACAGGGGGTTTCTACGAGCAGTACTTC.

Only one count was recorded for this clone. This rearrangement joins TRBV2 to TRBJ1-5, with a tentative D call TRBD1 (5 bases). V was clipped by 5 bases and J by 3 bases, with 14 bases between them. Germline-derived CDR1 and CDR2 are SNHLY and FYNNEI. CDR3 length: 15 residues. This chain's CDR3 is CASSYIDSTNQPQHF. In DNA, the CDR3 is TGTGCCAGCAGTTACATCGACAGCACCAATCAGCCCCAGCATTTT. Full variable domain (remainder filled in from reference TRBV2 and TRBJ1-5): EPEVTQTPSHQVTQMGQEVILRCVPISNHLYFYWYRQILGQKVEFLVSFYNNEISEKSEIFDDQFSVERPDGSNFTLKIRSTKLEDSAMYFCASSYIDSTNQPQHFGDGTRLSIL.

The V call is TRBV19, the J call TRBJ2-4; TRBD1 matches at 7 bases. Germline V CDR1 and CDR2: LNHDA, SQIVND (reference sequence). This CDR3 has 14 residues. Trimming took 3 bases from V and 9 from J; bases not matched to a gene: 8. This CDR3 reads CASSIRQGGGIQYF. The CDR3 DNA sequence: TGTGCCAGTAGTATTCGACAGGGCGGAGGCATTCAGTACTTC.

J is TRBJ1-2 and V is TRBV4-1; D gene ambiguous. From germline, CDR1 is MGHRA and CDR2 YSYEKL. The CDR3 consists of 15 residues. Trimming left V 0 bases short and J 4 bases short, with 12 bases between. The CDR3 DNA sequence: TGCGCCAGCAGCCAAGACGGTTACGGGGTCTATGGCTACACCTTC. Its protein product is CASSQDGYGVYGYTF.